The source of this T cell receptor beta chain is a study of persistence of HIV-infected CD4 T cells (dated by TCRdb to 2018 to 2020). At the level of the whole study: CMV- and HIV-1 Gag-responding CD4+ T cells were isolated from ART-treated individuals so that antigen-driven clonal expansion of HIV-1-infected cells could be examined. The clonality of all cells in each sorted population was measured by TCRbeta sequencing, and the clonality of infected cells was measured by proviral sequencing. For the TCR cluster analysis across participants, 8 or 9 participants were included for CMV and six or seven participants for Gag. The median time the participants had spent on suppressive ART was roughly eight years. Apart from a couple of participants who underwent leukapheresis at a single time point, peripheral blood samples of up to roughly 180 mL were collected from participants at multiple time points. General findings and caveats noted by the study authors: Only a small number of individuals took part in the study, and the range of antigens tested was limited. Restriction of bulk TCR analyses to the rare CMV-responding cells that actually carried HIV-1 proviruses was not possible. Within the same sorted populations, TCR oligoclonality correlated with proviral oligoclonality. Significantly lower TCRbeta richness was observed in CMV- and Gag-responding cells than in anti-CD3/anti-CD28-responding cells, and higher oligoclonality was observed in CMV-responding cells than in CD3/CD28-stimulated and Gag-responding cells. Antigen-responding cells were enriched for expanded CDR3beta sequences that were degenerate, which suggests that CD4+ responses to CMV and Gag underwent convergent selection.

The CDR3 spans 16 residues, from the cysteine through the phenylalanine. The only DNA kept is the CDR3, 48 bases in frame from the first base. Looking up the germline V gene (reference sequence) yields CDR1 MNHEY and CDR2 SMNVEV. The trim is 2 bases for V and 0 bases for J, with a gap of 10 bases between the germline ends. The immunoSEQ hsTCRB assay version 4 in survey mode was used to sequence TCRbeta repertoires from genomic DNA. Genomic DNA was diluted to around 9.2 ng/uL, using up to 1 ug per sample for TCRbeta sequencing. As for how the authors treated the data: ImmunoSeq Analyzer 3.0 was used for analysis of TCRbeta data, and diversity was computed on productive nucleotide rearrangements. The improved Chao index was used to estimate lower-bound TCR diversity, and the Gini coefficient was used to estimate clonality using the Immunarch R package. When different nucleotide rearrangements encoded the same CDR3beta amino acid sequence, each rearrangement was treated as a distinct clonotype. TCRbeta sequences significantly enriched in antigen-responding cells relative to anti-CD3/anti-CD28-activated cells were identified by differential abundance analysis. TCRs were clustered by predicted peptide-MHC specificity with GLIPH2, both within individual participants and across merged participant data sets. TCRdb provides this immuneACCESS table in a form limited to in-frame rearrangements. Some clones are lacking; in checked studies, under half of them reflect an unresolved V gene, and why the rest are absent is not known. V and J calls and clone size follow that table, whereas D and trimming were derived from the DNA. This sample comprises tens of thousands of clones, around 82% of them detected only once. Jointly, the top ten make up around 0.81% of the sample.

To note about this clone: It lacks a known antigen. Within one base of it there is no much larger clone, and no base qualities were kept.

The sample's treatment or condition label is to be understood as: suppressive antiretroviral therapy. Lysates of CMV-infected fibroblasts were used at 10 ug/mL for cell stimulation. Memory populations depleted of antigen-responding cells were obtained by sorting nonresponding CD40L-negative CD69-negative CD45RO-high memory CD4+ T cells. HIV-1-infected adults in whom suppressive ART had been started during chronic infection were enrolled as participants. Participants had undetectable plasma HIV-1 RNA below 50 copies/mL for at least 4 years. To be included, a participant needed positive CMV serology and a CD4+ T cell count above 400 cells/uL. Before stimulation, PBMCs were isolated using density centrifugation and then depleted of CD8+ T cells. For approximately 20 hours, the CD8-depleted PBMCs were stimulated with anti-CD28/CD49d costimulation, a CD40-blocking antibody, and enfuvirtide to prevent new infections. Cell sorting was performed on a Beckman Coulter MoFlo Legacy or XDP sorter, and dead cells were excluded with propidium iodide. For samples with more than one million cells, genomic DNA was extracted with the QIAamp DNA Mini Kit, and for all other samples the Quick-DNA Microprep Kit was used.

In this chain, TRBV27 is recombined with TRBJ2-2, with no D gene named confidently. The source material was CD4+ T cells sorted from PBMCs after roughly 18-hour stimulation, sampled from a patient who received antiretroviral therapy. The sample's cell subset or site label, in plain terms: CD40L-CD69- CD45RO-high memory CD4 T cells not responding to CMV lysate. The source is an adult woman with HIV who was CMV-seropositive. The bases read TGTGCCAGCAGTTTAAGGTCCGGAACGAACACCGGGGAGCTGTTTTTT. It specifies CASSLRSGTNTGELFF.